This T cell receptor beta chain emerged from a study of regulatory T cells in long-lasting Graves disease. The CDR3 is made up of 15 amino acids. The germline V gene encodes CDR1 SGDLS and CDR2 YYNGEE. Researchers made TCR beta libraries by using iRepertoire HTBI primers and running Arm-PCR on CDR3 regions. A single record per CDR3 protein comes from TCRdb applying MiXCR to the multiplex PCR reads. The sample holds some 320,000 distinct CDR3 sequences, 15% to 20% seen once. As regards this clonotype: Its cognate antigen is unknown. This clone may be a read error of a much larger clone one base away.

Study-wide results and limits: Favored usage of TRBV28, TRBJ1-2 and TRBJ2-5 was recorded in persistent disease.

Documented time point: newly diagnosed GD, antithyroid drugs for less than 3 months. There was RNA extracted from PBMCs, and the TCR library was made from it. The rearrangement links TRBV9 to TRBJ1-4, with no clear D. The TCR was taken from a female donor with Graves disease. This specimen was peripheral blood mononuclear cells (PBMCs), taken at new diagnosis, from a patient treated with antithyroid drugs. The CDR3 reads CASSVSTSNDEKLIF. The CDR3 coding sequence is TGTGCCAGCAGCGTCTCTACTTCCAACGACGAAAAACTGATTTTT.